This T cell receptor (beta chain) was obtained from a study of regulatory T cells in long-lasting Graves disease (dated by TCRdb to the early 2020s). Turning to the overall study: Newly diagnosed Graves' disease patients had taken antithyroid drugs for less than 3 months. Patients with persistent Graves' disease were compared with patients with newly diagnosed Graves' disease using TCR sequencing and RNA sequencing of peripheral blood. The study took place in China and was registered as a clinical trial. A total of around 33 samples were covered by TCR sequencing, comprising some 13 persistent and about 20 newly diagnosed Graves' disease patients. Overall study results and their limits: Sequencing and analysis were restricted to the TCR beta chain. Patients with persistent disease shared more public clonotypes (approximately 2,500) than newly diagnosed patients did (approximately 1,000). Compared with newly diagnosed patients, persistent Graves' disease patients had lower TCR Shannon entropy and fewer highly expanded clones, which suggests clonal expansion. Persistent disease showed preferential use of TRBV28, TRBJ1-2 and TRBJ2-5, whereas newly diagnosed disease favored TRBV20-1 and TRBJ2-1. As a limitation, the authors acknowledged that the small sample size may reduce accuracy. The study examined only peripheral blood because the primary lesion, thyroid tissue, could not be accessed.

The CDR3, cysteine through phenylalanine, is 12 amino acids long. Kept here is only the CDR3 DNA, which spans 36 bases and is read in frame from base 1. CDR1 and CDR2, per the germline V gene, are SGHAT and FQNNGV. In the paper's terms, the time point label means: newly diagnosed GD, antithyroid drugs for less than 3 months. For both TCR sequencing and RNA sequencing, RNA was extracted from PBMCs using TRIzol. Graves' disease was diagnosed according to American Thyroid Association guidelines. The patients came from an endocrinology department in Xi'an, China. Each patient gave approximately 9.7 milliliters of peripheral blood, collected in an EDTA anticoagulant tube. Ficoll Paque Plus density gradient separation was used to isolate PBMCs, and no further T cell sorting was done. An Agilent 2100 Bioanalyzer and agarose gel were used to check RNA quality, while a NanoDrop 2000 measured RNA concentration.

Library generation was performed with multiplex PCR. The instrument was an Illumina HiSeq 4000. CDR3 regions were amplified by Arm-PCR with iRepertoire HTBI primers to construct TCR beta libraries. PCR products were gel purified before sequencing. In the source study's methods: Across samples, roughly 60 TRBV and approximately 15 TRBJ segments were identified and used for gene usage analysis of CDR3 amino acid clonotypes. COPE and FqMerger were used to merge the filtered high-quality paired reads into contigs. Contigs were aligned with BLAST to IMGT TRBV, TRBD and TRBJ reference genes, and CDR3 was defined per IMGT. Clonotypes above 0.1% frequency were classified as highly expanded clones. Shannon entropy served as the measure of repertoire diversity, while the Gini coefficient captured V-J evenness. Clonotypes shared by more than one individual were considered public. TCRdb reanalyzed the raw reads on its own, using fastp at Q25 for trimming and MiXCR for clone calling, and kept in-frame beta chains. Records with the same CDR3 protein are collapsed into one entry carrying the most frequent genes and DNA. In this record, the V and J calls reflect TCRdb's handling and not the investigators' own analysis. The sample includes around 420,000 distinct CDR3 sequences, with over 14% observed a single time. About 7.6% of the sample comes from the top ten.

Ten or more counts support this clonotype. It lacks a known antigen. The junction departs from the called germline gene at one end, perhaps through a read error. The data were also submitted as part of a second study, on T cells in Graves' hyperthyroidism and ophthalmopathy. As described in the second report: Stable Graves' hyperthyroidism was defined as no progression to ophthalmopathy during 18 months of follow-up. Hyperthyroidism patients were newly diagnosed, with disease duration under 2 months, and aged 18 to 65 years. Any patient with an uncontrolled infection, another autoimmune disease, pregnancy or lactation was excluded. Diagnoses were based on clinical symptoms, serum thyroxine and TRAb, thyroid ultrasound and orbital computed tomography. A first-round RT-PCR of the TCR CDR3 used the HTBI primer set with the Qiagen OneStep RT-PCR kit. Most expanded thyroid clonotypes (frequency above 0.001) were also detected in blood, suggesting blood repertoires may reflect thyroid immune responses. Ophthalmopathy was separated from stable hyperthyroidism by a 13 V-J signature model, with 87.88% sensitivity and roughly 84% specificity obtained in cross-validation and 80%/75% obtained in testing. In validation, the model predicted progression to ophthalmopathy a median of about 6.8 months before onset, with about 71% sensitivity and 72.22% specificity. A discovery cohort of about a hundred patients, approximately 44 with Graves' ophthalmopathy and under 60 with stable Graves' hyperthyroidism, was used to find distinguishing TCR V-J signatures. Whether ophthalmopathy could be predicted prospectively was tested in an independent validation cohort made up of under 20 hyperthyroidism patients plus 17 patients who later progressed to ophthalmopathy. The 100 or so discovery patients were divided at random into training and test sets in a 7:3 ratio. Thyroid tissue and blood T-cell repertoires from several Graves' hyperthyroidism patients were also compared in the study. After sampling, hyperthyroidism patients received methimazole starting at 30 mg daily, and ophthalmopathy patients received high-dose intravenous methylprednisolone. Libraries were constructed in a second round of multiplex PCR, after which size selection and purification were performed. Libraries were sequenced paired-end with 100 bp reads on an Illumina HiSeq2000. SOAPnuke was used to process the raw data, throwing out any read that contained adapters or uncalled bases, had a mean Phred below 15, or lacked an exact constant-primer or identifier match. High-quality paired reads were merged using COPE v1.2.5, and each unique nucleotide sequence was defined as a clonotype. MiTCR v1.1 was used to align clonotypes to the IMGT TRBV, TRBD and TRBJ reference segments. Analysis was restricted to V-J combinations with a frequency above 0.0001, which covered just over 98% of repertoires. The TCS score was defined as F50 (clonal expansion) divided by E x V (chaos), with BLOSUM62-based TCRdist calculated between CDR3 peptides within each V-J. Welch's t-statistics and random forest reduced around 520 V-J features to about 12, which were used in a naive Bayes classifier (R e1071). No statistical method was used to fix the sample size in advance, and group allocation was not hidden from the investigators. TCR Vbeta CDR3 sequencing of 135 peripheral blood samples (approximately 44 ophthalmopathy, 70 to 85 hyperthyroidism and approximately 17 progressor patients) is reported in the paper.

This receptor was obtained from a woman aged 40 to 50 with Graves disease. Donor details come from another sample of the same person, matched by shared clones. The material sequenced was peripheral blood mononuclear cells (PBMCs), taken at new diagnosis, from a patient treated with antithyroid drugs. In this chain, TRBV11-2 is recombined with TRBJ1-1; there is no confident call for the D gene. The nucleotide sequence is TGTGCCAGCAGTTTAGTCACCACTGAAGCTTTCTTT. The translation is CASSLVTTEAFF.